This T cell receptor beta chain was identified during a study of blood T cell repertoires in COVID-19. Overall study context: Spain, Italy and the United States supplied samples that represented acute and convalescent COVID-19. The cDNA or gDNA used as material had been derived from T cells, B-cell-depleted T cells, or PBMCs.

Authors' analysis steps: Amplification of reference gene primers provided the estimated nucleated cell counts. TCRdb's copy holds only in-frame clones and misses some; the assay was immunoSEQ multiplex PCR. The DNA was the basis for D and trimming; V, J and clone size are from that table. Here the sample spans some 110,000 clones, roughly 82% being singletons. Germline CDR1 reads MNHEY; CDR2 reads SVGAGI. V was clipped by 10 bases and J by 0 bases, with 15 bases between them. The CDR3 extends over 14 amino acids. The V and J genes are TRBV6-5 and TRBJ1-1; D may be TRBD1 (5 bases). The source material was peripheral blood. The sequence came from a man aged 55 to 70 with acute or convalescent COVID-19. CDR3 in amino acids: CATSQGQVNTEAFF. The DNA for the CDR3 is TGTGCCACCTCGCAAGGACAAGTGAACACTGAAGCTTTCTTT.